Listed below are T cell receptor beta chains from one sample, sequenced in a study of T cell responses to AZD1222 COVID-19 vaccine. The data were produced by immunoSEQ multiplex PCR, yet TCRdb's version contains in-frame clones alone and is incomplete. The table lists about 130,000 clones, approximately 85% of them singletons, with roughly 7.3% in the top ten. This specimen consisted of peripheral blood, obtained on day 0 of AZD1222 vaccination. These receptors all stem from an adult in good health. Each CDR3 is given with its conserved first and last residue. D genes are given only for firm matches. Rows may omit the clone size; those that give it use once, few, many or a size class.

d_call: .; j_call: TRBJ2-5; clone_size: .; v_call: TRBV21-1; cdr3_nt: TGTGCCAGCAGCAAAGGACTAGCGGGAGAGACCCAGTACTTC; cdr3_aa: CASSKGLAGETQYF
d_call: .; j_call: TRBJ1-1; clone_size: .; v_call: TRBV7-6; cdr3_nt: TGTGCCAGCAGCTTAACAGGGATTACTGAAGCTTTCTTT; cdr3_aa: CASSLTGITEAFF
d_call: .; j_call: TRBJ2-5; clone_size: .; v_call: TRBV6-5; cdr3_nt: TGTGCCAGCAGTTACCCTGACAGGTCGACCCAGTACTTC; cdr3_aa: CASSYPDRSTQYF
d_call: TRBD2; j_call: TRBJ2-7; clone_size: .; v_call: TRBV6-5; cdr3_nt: TGTGCCACCCGGAGGACTAGCGGGAAGGGGTACGAGCAGTACTTC; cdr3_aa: CATRRTSGKGYEQYF
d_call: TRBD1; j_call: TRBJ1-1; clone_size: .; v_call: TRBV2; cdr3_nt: TGTGCCAGCAGTTCGGACAGGGGCACTGAAGCTTTCTTT; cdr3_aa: CASSSDRGTEAFF
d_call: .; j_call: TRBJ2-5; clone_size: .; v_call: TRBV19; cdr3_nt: TGTGCCAGTAGTCGGACAGTCCCAGGGGAGACCCAGTACTTC; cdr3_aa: CASSRTVPGETQYF
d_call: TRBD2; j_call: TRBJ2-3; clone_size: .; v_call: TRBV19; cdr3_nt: TGTGCCAGTAGGCCCACGGGGGGAGGCACAGATACGCAGTATTTT; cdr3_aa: CASRPTGGGTDTQYF
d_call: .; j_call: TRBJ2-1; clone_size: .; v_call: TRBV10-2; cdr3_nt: TGCGCCAGCCTGACTGATGACAGGTACAATGAGCAGTTCTTC; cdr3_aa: CASLTDDRYNEQFF
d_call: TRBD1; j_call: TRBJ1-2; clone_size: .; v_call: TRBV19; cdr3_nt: TGTGCCAGTAGTAGCCAGGGGGCGGGCTATGGCTACACCTTC; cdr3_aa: CASSSQGAGYGYTF
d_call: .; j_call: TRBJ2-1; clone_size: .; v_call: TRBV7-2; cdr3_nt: TGTGCCAGCAGCGCCCCCCTCCTGAATGAGCAGTTCTTC; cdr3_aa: CASSAPLLNEQFF
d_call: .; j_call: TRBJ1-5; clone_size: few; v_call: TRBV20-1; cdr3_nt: TGCAGTGCTAGTCTGAGAGGGAGGGACGATCAGCCCCAGCATTTT; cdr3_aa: CSASLRGRDDQPQHF
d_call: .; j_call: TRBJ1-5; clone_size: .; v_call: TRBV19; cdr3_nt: TGTGCCAGTAGTATAGGATGGGATCAGCCCCAGCATTTT; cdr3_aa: CASSIGWDQPQHF
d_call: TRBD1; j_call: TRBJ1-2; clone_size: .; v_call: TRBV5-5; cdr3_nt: TGTGCCAGCAGGCGAACCGGGACAGATAACTATGGCTACACCTTC; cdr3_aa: CASRRTGTDNYGYTF
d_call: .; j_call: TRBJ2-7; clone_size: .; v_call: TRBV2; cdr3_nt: TGTGCCAGCAGTGAGCGGGACACTTACTACGAGCAGTACTTC; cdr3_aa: CASSERDTYYEQYF
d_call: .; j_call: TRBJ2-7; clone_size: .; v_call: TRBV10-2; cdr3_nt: TGCGCCAGCAGTGATTACGAGGGTCGCTCCTACGAGCAGTACTTC; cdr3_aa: CASSDYEGRSYEQYF
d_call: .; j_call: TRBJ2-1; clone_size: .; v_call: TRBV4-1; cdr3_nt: TGCGCCAGCAGCCGGGCTTGGGGGCTCTCTTACAATGAGCAGTTCTTC; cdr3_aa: CASSRAWGLSYNEQFF
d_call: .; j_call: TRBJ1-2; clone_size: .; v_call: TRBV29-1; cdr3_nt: TGCAGCGTTGGACGGGGGGACTATGGCTACACCTTC; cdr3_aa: CSVGRGDYGYTF
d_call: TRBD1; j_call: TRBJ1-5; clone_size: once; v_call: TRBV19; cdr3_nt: TGTGCCAGTAAAAGGACAGGCCTAAATCAGCCCCAGCATTTT; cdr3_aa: CASKRTGLNQPQHF
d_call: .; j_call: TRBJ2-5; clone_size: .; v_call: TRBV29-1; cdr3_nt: TGCAGCGGCCGCCAAGAGACCCAGTACTTC; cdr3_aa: CSGRQETQYF
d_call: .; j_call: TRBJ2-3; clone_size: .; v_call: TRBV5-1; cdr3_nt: TGCGCCAGCAGCTTGGCCCCAGGAAGCACAGATACGCAGTATTTT; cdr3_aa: CASSLAPGSTDTQYF
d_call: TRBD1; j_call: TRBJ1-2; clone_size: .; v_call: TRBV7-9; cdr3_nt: TGTGCCAGCAGCTTCCTGGGACAGGGATTCGGCTACACCTTC; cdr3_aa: CASSFLGQGFGYTF
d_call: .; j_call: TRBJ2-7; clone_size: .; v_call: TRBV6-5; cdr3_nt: TGTGCCAGCAGTTATAGAGGGGGAGGAGCCGAGCAGTACTTC; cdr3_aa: CASSYRGGGAEQYF
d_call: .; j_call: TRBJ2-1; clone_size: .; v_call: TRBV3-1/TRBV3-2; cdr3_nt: TGTGCCAGCAGCCGGTATGGGGGGCCCATGGGGGAGCAGTTCTTC; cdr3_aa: CASSRYGGPMGEQFF
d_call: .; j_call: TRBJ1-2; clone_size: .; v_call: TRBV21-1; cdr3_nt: TGTGCCAGCAACCCCCGACCCGGGACAGGGGATGGCTACACCTTC; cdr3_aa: CASNPRPGTGDGYTF
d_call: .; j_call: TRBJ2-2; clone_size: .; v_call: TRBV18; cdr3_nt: TGTGCCAGCTCACCGGACAGTACCGGGGAGCTGTTTTTT; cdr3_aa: CASSPDSTGELFF
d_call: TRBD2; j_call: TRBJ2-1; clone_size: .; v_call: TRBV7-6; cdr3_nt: TGTGCCAGCAGCTTAATGTGGGCTAGCGGGAGCAATGAGCAGTTCTTC; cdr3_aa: CASSLMWASGSNEQFF
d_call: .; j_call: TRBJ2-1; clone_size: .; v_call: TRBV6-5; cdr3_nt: TGTGCCAGTCAGCGTGGCTACAATGAGCAGTTCTTC; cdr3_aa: CASQRGYNEQFF
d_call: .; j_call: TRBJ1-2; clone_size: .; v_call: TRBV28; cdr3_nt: TGTGCCAGCAGTTACGGACCGCTCTATGGCTACACCTTC; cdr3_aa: CASSYGPLYGYTF
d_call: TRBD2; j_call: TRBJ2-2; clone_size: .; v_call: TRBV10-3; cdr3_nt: TGTGCCATCTTTACTGCGACGGGAGGCGTGAACACCGGGGAGCTGTTTTTT; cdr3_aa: CAIFTATGGVNTGELFF
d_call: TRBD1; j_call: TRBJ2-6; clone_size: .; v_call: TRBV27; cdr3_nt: TGTGCCAGCAGTTTATCGACAGGGGGTAGGTCTGGGGCCAACGTCCTGACTTTC; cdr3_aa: CASSLSTGGRSGANVLTF
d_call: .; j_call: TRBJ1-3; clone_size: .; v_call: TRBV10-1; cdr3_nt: TGCGCCAGCAGTGAGTCCGGCCTCTCTGGAAACACCATATATTTT; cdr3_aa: CASSESGLSGNTIYF
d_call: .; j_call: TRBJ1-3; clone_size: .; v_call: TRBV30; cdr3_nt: TGTGCCTGGAGTGTAGACCCGAACTCTGGAAACACCATATATTTT; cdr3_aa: CAWSVDPNSGNTIYF
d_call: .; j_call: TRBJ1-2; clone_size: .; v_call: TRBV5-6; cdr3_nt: TGTGCCAGCAGCCCGGGGGGAGGCCCGGCCCATGGCTACACCTTC; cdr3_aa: CASSPGGGPAHGYTF
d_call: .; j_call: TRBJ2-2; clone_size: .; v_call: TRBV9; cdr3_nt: TGTGCCAGCAGCGTAGGGGGAGCGAACACCGGGGAGCTGTTTTTT; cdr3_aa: CASSVGGANTGELFF
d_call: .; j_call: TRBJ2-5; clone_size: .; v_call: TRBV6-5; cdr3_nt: TGTGCCAGCAAACCCCAAGCAACCCTCAAAGAGACCCAGTACTTC; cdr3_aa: CASKPQATLKETQYF
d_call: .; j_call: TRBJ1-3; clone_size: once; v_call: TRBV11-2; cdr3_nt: TGTGCCAGCAGCCAGACAGACCCCTCTGGAAACACCATATATTTT; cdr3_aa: CASSQTDPSGNTIYF
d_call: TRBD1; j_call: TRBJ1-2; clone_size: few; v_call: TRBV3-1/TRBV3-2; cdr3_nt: TGTGCCAGCAGCCAAGGGGGACAGGGCTTTTCTGGCTACACCTTC; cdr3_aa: CASSQGGQGFSGYTF
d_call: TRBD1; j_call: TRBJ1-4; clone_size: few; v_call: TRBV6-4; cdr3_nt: TGTGCCACCCTGACAGGGGAAGGCGAAAAACTGTTTTTT; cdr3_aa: CATLTGEGEKLFF
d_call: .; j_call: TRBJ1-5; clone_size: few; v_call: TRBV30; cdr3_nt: TGTGCCTGGAGTGGCCGGGATGTTTGGGTGGGCAATCAGCCCCAGCATTTT; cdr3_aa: CAWSGRDVWVGNQPQHF
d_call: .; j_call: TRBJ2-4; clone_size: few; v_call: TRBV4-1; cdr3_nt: TGCGCCAGCAGCCAAGTATTCGACTCAAAAAACATTCAGTACTTC; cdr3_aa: CASSQVFDSKNIQYF
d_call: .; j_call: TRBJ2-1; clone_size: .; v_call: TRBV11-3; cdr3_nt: TGTGCCAGCAGCTTGGGCTTAGTGGATGAGCAGTTCTTC; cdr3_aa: CASSLGLVDEQFF